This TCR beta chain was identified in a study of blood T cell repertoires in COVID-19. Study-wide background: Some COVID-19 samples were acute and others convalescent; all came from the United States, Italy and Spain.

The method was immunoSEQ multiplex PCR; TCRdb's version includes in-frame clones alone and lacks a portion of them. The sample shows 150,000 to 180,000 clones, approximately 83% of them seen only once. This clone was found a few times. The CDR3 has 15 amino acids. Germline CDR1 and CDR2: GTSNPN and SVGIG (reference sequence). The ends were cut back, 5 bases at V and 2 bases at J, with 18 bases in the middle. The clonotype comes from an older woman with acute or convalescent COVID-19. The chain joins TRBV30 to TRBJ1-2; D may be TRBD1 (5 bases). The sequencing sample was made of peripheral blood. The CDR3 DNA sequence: TGTGCCTGGCTCCCGCCGGACCGACAGAACTATGGCTACACCTTC. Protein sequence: CAWLPPDRQNYGYTF.